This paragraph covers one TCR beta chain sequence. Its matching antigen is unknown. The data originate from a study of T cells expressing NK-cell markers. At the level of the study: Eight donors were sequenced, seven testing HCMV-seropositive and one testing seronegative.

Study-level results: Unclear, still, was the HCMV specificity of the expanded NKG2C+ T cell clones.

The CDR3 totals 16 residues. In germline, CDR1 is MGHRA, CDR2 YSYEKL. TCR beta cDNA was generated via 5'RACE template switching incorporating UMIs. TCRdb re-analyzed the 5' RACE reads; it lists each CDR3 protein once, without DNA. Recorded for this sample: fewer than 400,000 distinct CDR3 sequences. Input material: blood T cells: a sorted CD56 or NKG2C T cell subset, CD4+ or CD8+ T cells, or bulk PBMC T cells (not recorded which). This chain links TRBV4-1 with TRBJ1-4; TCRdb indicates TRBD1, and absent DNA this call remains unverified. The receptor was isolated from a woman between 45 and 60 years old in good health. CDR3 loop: CASSQEGTGINEKLFF.